The sequence of this T cell receptor (beta chain) was determined in a study of blood T cell repertoires in COVID-19. About the research overall: Material from acute and convalescent COVID-19 was sourced from the United States, Italy and Spain. T cells, B-cell-depleted T cells, or PBMCs provided the cDNA or gDNA that served as material.

This clone has a handful of counts. The CDR3 runs to 12 residues. V lost 1 base and J 4 bases, leaving 4 bases between the germline ends. Germline CDR1 SGHVS, CDR2 FQNEAQ. Here immunoSEQ multiplex PCR was the method, and the copy in TCRdb shows in-frame clones only, minus some. This table has about 340,000 clones, 65% to 90% appearing once. The sample was PBMCs or T cells enriched from blood (not recorded which). The source is a woman between 40 and 55 years old with acute COVID-19. The chain employs TRBV7-8 and TRBJ1-2; D is unclear. For the CDR3, the DNA is TGTGCCAGCAGCTTAGTCGGCTATGGCTACACCTTC. This sequence encodes CASSLVGYGYTF.